Below are 6 T cell receptor beta chains sequenced from a single sample in a study of blood T cell repertoires in COVID-19. Data came from immunoSEQ multiplex PCR; TCRdb stores just in-frame clones and leaves some out. The data contain roughly 60,000 clones, about four fifths of them singletons. Material for sequencing was peripheral blood. These receptors originate from a human donor in a cohort sampled during active COVID-19.

The chain couples TRBV3-1 (or the pseudogene TRBV3-2) to TRBJ1-2; tentative D call: TRBD1 (6 bases). In germline, CDR1 is LGHDT, CDR2 YNNKEL (reference sequence). The CDR3 is 16 amino acids. CDR3 coding DNA: TGTGCAGATGATTCGCCGGGACATCGCCCTAACTATGGCTACACCTTC. This encodes CADDSPGHRPNYGYTF.

This chain uses TRBV1 with TRBJ2-6; the D call TRBD2 from the table was never checked on the DNA. TRBV1 is a pseudogene. The CDR3 runs 16 residues. CDR3 nucleotides: TGCACCAGCAGCCAAGAGAGGCAGACTCGGGCCAACGTCCTGACTTTC. It is translated as CTSSQERQTRANVLTF.

V and J are TRBV29-1 and TRBJ1-5; 9 bases line up with TRBD1. Losses at the gene ends were 6 bases for V and 6 bases for J; bases not matched to a gene: 6. This CDR3 contains 13 residues. The germline CDR1 and CDR2 sequences are SQVTM and ANQGSEA. CDR3 residues: CSVWTGAGQPQHF. The CDR3 DNA is TGCAGCGTCTGGACAGGGGCCGGTCAGCCCCAGCATTTT.

This clone is a singleton in its sample. The chain joins TRBV2 to TRBJ1-2; TRBD1 matches at 9 bases. V lost 5 bases, J lost 8 bases, and 6 bases stayed unmatched. CDR1 and CDR2 from the germline V gene are SNHLY and FYNNEI. The CDR3 has 13 amino acids. CDR3 residues: CASSPGTGIGYTF. In nucleotides, the CDR3 is TGTGCCAGCAGTCCCGGGACAGGGATCGGCTACACCTTC.

The chain joins TRBV28 to TRBJ2-3; 12 bases align to TRBD1. Trimming cost V 4 bases and J 0 bases; bases outside gene matches: 5. The germline V gene encodes CDR1 MDHEN and CDR2 SYDVKM. This CDR3 spans 17 amino acids. In DNA form, the CDR3 reads TGTGCCAGCAGTTCGGGGACAGGGGGCCTAAGCACAGATACGCAGTATTTT. This sequence encodes CASSSGTGGLSTDTQYF. The complete variable domain, with remaining parts taken from reference TRBV28 and TRBJ2-3, reads DVKVTQSSRYLVKRTGEKVFLECVQDMDHENMFWYRQDPGLGLRLIYFSYDVKMKEKGDIPEGYSVSREKKERFSLILESASTNQTSMYLCASSSGTGGLSTDTQYFGPGTRLTVL.

The chain is built from TRBV11-2 and TRBJ1-3; possible D gene TRBD1, 6 bases. The CDR3 contains 14 residues. Looked up from germline, CDR1 is SGHAT and CDR2 is FQNNGV. Trimming shortened V by 5 bases and J by 5 bases, and 13 bases separated the two germline ends. The CDR3: CASSPTGQRNTIYF. The DNA of the CDR3 is TGTGCCAGCAGCCCTACAGGGCAACGAAACACCATATATTTT. The full variable domain, its missing parts supplied by reference TRBV11-2 and TRBJ1-3, is EAGVAQSPRYKIIEKRQSVAFWCNPISGHATLYWYQQILGQGPKLLIQFQNNGVVDDSQLPKDRFSAERLKGVDSTLKIQPAKLEDSAVYLCASSPTGQRNTIYFGEGSWLTVV.